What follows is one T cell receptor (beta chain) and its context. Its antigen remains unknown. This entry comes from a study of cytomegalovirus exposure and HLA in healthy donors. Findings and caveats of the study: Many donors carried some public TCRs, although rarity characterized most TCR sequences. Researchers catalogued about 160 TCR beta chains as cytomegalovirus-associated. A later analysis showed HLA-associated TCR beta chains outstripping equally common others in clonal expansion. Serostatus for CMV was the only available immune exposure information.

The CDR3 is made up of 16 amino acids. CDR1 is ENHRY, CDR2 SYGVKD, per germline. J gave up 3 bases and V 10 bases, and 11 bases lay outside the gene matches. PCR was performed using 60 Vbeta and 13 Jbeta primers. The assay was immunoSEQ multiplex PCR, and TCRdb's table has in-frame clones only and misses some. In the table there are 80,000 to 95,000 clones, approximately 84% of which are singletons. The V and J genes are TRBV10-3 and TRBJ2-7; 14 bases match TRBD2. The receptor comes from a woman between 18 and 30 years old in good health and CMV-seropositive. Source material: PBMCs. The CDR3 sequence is CATKSPGTSGSYEQYF. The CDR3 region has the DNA TGTGCCACGAAGAGCCCCGGGACTAGCGGGAGCTACGAGCAGTACTTC.